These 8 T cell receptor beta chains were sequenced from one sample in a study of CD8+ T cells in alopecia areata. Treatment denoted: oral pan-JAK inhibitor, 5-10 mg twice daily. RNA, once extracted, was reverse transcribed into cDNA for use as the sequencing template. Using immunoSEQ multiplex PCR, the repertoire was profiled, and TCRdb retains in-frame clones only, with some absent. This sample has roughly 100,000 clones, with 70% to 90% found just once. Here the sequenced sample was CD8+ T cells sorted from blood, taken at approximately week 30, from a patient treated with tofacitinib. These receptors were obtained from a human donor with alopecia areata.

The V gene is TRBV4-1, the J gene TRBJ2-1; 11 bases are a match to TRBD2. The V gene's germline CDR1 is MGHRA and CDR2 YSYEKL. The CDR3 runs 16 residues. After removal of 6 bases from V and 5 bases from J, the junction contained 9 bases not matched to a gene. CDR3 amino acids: CASRLTGTSGHNEQFF. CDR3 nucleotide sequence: TGCGCCAGCAGACTGACCGGGACTAGCGGACACAATGAGCAGTTCTTC.

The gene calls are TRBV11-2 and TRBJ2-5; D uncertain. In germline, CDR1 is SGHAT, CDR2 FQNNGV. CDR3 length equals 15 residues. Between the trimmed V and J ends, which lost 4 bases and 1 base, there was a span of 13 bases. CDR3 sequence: CASSSHYGGQETQYF. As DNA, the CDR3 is TGTGCCAGCAGCTCACACTACGGTGGCCAAGAGACCCAGTACTTC.

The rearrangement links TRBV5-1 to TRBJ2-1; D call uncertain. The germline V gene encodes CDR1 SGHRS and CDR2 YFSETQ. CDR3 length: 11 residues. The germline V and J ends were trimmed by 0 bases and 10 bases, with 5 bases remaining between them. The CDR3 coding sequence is TGCGCCAGCAGCTTGGCTGGGGAGCAGTTCTTC. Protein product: CASSLAGEQFF.

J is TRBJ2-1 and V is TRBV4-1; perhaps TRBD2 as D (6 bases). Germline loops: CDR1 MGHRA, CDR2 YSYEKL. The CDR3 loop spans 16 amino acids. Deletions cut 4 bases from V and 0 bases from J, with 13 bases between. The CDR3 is CASSLEGGDSYNEQFF. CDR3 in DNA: TGCGCCAGCAGCCTTGAAGGCGGGGACTCCTACAATGAGCAGTTCTTC.

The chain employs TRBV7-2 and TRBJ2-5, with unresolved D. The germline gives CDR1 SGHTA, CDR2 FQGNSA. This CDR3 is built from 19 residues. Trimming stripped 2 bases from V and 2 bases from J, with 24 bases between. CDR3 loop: CASSLRPRDVWALQETQYF. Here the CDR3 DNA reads TGTGCCAGCAGCTTAAGGCCTAGAGACGTGTGGGCCCTACAAGAGACCCAGTACTTC. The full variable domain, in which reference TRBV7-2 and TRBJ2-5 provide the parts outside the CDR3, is GAGVSQSPSNKVTEKGKDVELRCDPISGHTALYWYRQSLGQGLEFLIYFQGNSAPDKSGLPSDRFSAERTGGSVSTLTIQRTQQEDSAVYLCASSLRPRDVWALQETQYFGPGTRLLVL.

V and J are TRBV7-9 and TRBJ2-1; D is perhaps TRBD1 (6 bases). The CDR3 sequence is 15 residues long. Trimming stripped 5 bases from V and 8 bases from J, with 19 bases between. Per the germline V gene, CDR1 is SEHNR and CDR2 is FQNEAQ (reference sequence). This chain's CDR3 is CASSQSGVFYHEQFF. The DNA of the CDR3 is TGTGCCAGCAGCCAATCAGGGGTTTTCTATCATGAGCAGTTCTTC.

CDR3 amino acids: CATRAGGPPTGELFF. CDR3 bases: TGTGCCACCCGAGCGGGAGGGCCTCCCACCGGGGAGCTGTTTTTT. The chain has TRBV19 and TRBJ2-2; 10 bases are shared with TRBD2. In germline, CDR1 is LNHDA, CDR2 SQIVND (reference sequence). The J segment lost 4 bases and the V segment lost 10 bases, leaving 9 bases of the junction unmatched. The CDR3 runs 15 residues. Full variable domain (remainder filled in from reference TRBV19 and TRBJ2-2): DGGITQSPKYLFRKEGQNVTLSCEQNLNHDAMYWYRQDPGQGLRLIYYSQIVNDFQKGDIAEGYSVSREKKESFPLTVTSAQKNPTAFYLCATRAGGPPTGELFFGEGSRLTVL.

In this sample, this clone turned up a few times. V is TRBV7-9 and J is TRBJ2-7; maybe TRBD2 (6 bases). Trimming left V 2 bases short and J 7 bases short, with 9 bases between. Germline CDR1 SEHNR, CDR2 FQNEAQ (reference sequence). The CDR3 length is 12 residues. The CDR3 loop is CASSLIREEQYF. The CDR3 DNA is TGTGCCAGCAGCTTAATTCGGGAGGAGCAGTACTTC.